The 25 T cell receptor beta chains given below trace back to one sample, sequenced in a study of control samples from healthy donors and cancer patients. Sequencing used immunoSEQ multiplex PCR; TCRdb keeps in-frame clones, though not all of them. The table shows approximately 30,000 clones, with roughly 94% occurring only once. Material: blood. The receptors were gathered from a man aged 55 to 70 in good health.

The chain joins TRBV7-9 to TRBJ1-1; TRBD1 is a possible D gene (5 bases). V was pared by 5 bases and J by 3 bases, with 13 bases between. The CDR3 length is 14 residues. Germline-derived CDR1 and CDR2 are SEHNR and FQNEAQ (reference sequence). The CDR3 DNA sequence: TGTGCCAGCAGCCAAGGGGTCAGTGACACTGAAGCTTTCTTT. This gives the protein CASSQGVSDTEAFF. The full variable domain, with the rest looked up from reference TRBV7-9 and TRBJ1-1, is DTGVSQNPRHKITKRGQNVTFRCDPISEHNRLYWYRQTLGQGPEFLTYFQNEAQLEKSRLLSDRFSAERPKGSFSTLEIQRTEQGDSAMYLCASSQGVSDTEAFFGQGTRLTVV.

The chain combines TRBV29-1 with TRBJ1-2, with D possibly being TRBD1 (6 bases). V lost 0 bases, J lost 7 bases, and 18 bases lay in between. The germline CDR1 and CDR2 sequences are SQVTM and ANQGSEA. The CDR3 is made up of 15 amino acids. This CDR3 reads CSVEDLGTGGRGYTF. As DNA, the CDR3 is TGCAGCGTTGAAGATCTCGGGACGGGGGGCCGTGGCTACACCTTC.

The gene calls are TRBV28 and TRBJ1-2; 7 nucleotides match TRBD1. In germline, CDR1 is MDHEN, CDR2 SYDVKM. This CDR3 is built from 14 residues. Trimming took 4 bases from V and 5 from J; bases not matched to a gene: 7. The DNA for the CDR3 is TGTGCCAGCAGTTCCCCTTACAGGGGATATGGCTACACCTTC. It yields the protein CASSSPYRGYGYTF.

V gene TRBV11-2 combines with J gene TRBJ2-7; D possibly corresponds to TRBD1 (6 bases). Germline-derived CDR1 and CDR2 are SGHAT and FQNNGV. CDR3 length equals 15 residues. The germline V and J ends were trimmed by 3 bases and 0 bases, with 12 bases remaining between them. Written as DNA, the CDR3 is TGTGCCAGCAGCTTTTCTACAGGGAGCTCCTACGAGCAGTACTTC. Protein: CASSFSTGSSYEQYF. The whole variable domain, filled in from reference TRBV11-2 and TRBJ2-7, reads EAGVAQSPRYKIIEKRQSVAFWCNPISGHATLYWYQQILGQGPKLLIQFQNNGVVDDSQLPKDRFSAERLKGVDSTLKIQPAKLEDSAVYLCASSFSTGSSYEQYFGPGTRLTVT.

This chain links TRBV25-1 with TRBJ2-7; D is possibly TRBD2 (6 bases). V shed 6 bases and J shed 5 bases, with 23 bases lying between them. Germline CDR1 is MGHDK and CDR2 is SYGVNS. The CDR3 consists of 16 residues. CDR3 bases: TGTGCCAGCAGGGACGCGGAGGGCAGAGCCCCCCACGAGCAGTACTTC. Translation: CASRDAEGRAPHEQYF.

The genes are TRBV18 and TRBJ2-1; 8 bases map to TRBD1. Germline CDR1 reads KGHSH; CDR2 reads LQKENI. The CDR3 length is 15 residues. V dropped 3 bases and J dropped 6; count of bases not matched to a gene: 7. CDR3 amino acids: CASSPRTGGSNEQFF. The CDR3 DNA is TGTGCCAGCTCACCGCGAACAGGGGGAAGCAATGAGCAGTTCTTC.

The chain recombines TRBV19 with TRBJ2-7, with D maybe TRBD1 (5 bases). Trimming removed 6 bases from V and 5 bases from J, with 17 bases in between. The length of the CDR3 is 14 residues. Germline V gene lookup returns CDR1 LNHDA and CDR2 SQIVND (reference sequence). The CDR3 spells CASSRARVVDEQYF. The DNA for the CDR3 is TGTGCCAGTAGCCGGGCCAGGGTAGTGGACGAGCAGTACTTC.

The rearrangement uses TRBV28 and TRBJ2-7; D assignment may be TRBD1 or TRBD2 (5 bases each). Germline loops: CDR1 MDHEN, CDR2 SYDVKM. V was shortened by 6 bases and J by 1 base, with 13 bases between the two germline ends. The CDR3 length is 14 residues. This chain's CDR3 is CASRPGPLSYEQYF. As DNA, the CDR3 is TGTGCCAGCAGGCCGGGACCCCTATCCTACGAGCAGTACTTC.

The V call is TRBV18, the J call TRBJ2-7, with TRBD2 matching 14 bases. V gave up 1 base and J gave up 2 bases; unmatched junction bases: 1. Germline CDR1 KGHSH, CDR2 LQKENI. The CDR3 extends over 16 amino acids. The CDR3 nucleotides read TGTGCCAGCTCACCACGACTAGCGGGGGGGGCCTACGAGCAGTACTTC. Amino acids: CASSPRLAGGAYEQYF.

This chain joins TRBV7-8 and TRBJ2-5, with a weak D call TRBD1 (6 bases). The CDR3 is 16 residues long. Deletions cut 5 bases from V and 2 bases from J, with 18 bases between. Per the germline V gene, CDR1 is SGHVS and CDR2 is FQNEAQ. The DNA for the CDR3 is TGTGCCAGCAGCGCAGGGGTCATCCAGGATCAAGAGACCCAGTACTTC. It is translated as CASSAGVIQDQETQYF.

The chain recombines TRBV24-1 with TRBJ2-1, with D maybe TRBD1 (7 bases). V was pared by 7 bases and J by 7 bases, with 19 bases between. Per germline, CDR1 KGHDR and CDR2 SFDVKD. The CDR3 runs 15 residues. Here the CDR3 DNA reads TGTGCCACCAGCCCCGCGACAGGGAGGTATAATGAGCAGTTCTTC. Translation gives CATSPATGRYNEQFF.

The DNA for the CDR3 is TGTGCCAGCAGCTTATATGGGACTAGCGGTTACAATGAGCAGTTCTTC. Translating it yields CASSLYGTSGYNEQFF. The genes are TRBV11-3 and TRBJ2-1; 11 bases map to TRBD2. CDR3 size: 16 residues. Germline CDR1 SGHNT, CDR2 YENEEA. J was trimmed by 4 bases and V by 2 bases; bases with no gene match: 4. The full variable domain, its missing parts supplied by reference TRBV11-3 and TRBJ2-1, is EAGVVQSPRYKIIEKKQPVAFWCNPISGHNTLYWYLQNLGQGPELLIRYENEEAVDDSQLPKDRFSAERLKGVDSTLKIQPAELGDSAVYLCASSLYGTSGYNEQFFGPGTRLTVL.

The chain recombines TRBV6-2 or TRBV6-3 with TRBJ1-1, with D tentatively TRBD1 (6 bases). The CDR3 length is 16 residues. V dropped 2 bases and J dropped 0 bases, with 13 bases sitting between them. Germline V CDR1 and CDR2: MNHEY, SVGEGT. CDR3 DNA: TGTGCCAGCAGTTACAGGGCAGGGGCTATGAACACTGAAGCTTTCTTT. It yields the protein CASSYRAGAMNTEAFF.

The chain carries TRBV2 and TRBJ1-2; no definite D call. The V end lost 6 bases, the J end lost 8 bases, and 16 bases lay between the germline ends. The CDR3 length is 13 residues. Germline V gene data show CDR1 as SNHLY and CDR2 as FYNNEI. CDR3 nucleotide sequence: TGTGCCAGCAGGGCAGCCCCCGCTAGGGGCTACACCTTC. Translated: CASRAAPARGYTF.

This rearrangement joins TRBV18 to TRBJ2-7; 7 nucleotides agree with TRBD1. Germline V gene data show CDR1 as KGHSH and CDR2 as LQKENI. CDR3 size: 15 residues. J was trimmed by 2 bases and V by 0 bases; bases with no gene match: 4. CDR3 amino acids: CASSPPGGPAYEQYF. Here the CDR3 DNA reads TGTGCCAGCTCACCACCAGGGGGCCCAGCCTACGAGCAGTACTTC. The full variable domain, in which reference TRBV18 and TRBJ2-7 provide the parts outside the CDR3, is NAGVMQNPRHLVRRRGQEARLRCSPMKGHSHVYWYRQLPEEGLKFMVYLQKENIIDESGMPKERFSAEFPKEGPSILRIQQVVRGDSAAYFCASSPPGGPAYEQYFGPGTRLTVT.

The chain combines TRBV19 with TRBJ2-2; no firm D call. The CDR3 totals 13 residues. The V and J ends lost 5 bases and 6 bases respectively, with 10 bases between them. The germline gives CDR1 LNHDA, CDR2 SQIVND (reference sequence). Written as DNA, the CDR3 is TGTGCCAGTAGTCCAGGTTATTCCGGGGAGCTGTTTTTT. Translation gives CASSPGYSGELFF.

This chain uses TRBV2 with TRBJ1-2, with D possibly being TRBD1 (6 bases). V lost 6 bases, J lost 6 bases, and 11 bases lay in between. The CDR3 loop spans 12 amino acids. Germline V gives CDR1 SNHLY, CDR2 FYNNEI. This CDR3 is CASRTNRDGYTF. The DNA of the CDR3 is TGTGCCAGCAGAACCAACAGGGATGGCTACACCTTC.

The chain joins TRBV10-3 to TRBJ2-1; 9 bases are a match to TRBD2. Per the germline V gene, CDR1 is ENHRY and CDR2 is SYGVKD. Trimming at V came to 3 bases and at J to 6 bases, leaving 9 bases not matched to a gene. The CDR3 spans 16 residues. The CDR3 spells CAISETTSGLSNEQFF. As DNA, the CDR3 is TGTGCCATCAGTGAAACGACTAGCGGATTGTCCAATGAGCAGTTCTTC.

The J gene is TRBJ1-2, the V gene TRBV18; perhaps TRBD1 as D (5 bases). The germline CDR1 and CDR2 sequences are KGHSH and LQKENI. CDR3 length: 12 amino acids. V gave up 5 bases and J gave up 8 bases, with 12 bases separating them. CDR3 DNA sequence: TGTGCCAGCTCAACCGGGCAGGGAGGCTACACCTTC. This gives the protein CASSTGQGGYTF.

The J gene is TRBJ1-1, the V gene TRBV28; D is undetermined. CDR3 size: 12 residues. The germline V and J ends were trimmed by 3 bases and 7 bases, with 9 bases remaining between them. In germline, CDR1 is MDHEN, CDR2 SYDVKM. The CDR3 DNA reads TGTGCCAGCAGTTTGAAGAGATATGAAGCTTTCTTT. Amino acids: CASSLKRYEAFF.

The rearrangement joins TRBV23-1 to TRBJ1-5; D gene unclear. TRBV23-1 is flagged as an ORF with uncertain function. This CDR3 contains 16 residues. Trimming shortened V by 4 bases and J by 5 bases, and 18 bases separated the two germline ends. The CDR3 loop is CASSPFPSPLDQPQHF. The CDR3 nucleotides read TGCGCCAGCAGTCCGTTTCCGAGTCCTCTGGATCAGCCCCAGCATTTT.

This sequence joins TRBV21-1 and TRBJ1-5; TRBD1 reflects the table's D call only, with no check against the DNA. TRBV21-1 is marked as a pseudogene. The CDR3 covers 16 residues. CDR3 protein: CASSNSGDRGYQPQHF. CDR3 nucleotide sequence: TGTGCCAGCAGCAACTCCGGAGACAGGGGGTACCAGCCCCAGCATTTT.

The CDR3 DNA reads TGTGCCAGCAGACCGGACGGAAGCTATGGCTACACCTTC. It yields the protein CASRPDGSYGYTF. The gene calls are TRBV6-5 and TRBJ1-2; D gene unclear. Germline lookup yields CDR1 MNHEY and CDR2 SVGAGI. The CDR3 spans 13 residues. The V end lost 6 bases, the J end lost 4 bases, and 12 bases lay between the germline ends.

The CDR3 is CASIRSGGSEAFF. CDR3 DNA: TGTGCCAGCATCCGATCGGGGGGGTCTGAAGCTTTCTTT. This sequence joins TRBV27 and TRBJ1-1; a possible D gene is TRBD1 (5 bases). The V gene's germline CDR1 is MNHEY and CDR2 SMNVEV (reference sequence). Trimming removed 7 bases from V and 6 bases from J, with 15 bases in between. The CDR3 totals 13 residues.

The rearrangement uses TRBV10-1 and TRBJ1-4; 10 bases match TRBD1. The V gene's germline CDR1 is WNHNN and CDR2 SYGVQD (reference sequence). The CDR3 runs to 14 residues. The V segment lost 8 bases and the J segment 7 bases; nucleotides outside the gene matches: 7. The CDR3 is CASARDRGSEKLFF. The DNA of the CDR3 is TGCGCCAGCGCCCGGGACAGGGGAAGTGAAAAACTGTTTTTT.